Listed below are T cell receptor beta chains from one sample, sequenced in a study of T-cell memory formation after mild COVID-19. TCRdb redid the calling of the 5' RACE reads with MiXCR, one entry per CDR3 protein. This table has about 340,000 distinct CDR3 sequences, approximately 15% appearing once. Sequenced sample: PBMCs or a T cell subset sorted from them (not recorded which). These receptors originate from a young man who had mild COVID-19 (a few samples of this study predate the infection). Cell type and time point are not known. CDR3s include the opening cysteine and the closing phenylalanine or tryptophan. The order of the fields is J gene, V gene, clone size, D gene, CDR3 DNA, CDR3 protein. The D gene is left open where the match is weak. Only part of the rows carry a size: once, few, many, or a class if the clone is expanded.

J: TRBJ2-5
V: TRBV2
size: -
D: TRBD2
DNA: TGTGCCAACAGACGGGGGGAACAAGAGACCCAGTACTTC
CDR3: CANRRGEQETQYF

J: TRBJ2-2
V: TRBV6-5
size: -
D: -
DNA: TGTGCCAGCAGTTATGAGGGGAACGGGGAGCTGTTTTTT
CDR3: CASSYEGNGELFF

J: TRBJ2-3
V: TRBV7-2
size: -
D: -
DNA: TGTGCCAGCAGCTTACAGGTGGGGACTAGCACAGATACGCAGTATTTT
CDR3: CASSLQVGTSTDTQYF

J: TRBJ2-5
V: TRBV7-2
size: few
D: -
DNA: TGTGCCAGCAGCTTCGAACTAGTGGAGACCCAGTACTTC
CDR3: CASSFELVETQYF

J: TRBJ1-5
V: TRBV4-1
size: few
D: -
DNA: TGCGCCAGCAGCCAAGAAGGCAGGAGCAATCAGCCCCAGCATTTT
CDR3: CASSQEGRSNQPQHF

J: TRBJ1-5
V: TRBV4-3
size: few
D: TRBD1
DNA: TGCGCCAGCAGCCCCGGGACAGGGATATCGGGGCAGCCCCAGCATTTT
CDR3: CASSPGTGISGQPQHF

J: TRBJ2-1
V: TRBV12-3/TRBV12-4
size: few
D: -
DNA: TGTGCCAGCATCATGGGTGATGGGCCATACAATGAGCAGTTCTTC
CDR3: CASIMGDGPYNEQFF

J: TRBJ2-5
V: TRBV25-1
size: many
D: -
DNA: TGTGCCATCGGAGAGACCCAGTACTTC
CDR3: CAIGETQYF

J: TRBJ1-5
V: TRBV20-1
size: few
D: TRBD1
DNA: TGCAGTGCTAGAGAGGGGACAGGGGGGACGAACCAGCATTTT
CDR3: CSAREGTGGTNQHF

J: TRBJ1-1
V: TRBV7-9
size: few
D: -
DNA: TGTGCCAGCAGCTTAGGAGTTTCAGATGAAGCTTTCTTT
CDR3: CASSLGVSDEAFF

J: TRBJ1-3
V: TRBV7-9
size: many
D: -
DNA: TGTGCCAGCAGCTTAGGATCCTCTGGAAACACCATATATTTT
CDR3: CASSLGSSGNTIYF

J: TRBJ2-2
V: TRBV6-5
size: -
D: -
DNA: TGTGCCAGCGCGCTCGGGACGGCGAACACCGGGGAGCTGTTTTTT
CDR3: CASALGTANTGELFF

J: TRBJ1-3
V: TRBV7-2
size: -
D: -
DNA: TGTGTCAGCACCCACAGGCTCAGCTCTGGAAACACCATATATTTT
CDR3: CVSTHRLSSGNTIYF

J: TRBJ2-3
V: TRBV5-1
size: few
D: TRBD2
DNA: TGCGCCAGCAGCCCGCCGACTAGCGGGATTTCTAGCACAGATACGCAGTATTTT
CDR3: CASSPPTSGISSTDTQYF

J: TRBJ1-6
V: TRBV4-1
size: few
D: -
DNA: TGCGCCAGCAGCCTGGGCGACTCTAATTCACCCCTCCACTTT
CDR3: CASSLGDSNSPLHF

J: TRBJ1-5
V: TRBV7-2
size: few
D: -
DNA: TGTGCCAGCAGCCGTACAGGGAGAGGGACCGATCAGCCCCAGCATTTT
CDR3: CASSRTGRGTDQPQHF

J: TRBJ1-3
V: TRBV7-2
size: -
D: -
DNA: TGTGCCAGCAGCCCCGGGGGGCCGAACACCATATATTTT
CDR3: CASSPGGPNTIYF

J: TRBJ2-7
V: TRBV19
size: few
D: TRBD1
DNA: TGTGCCAGTAGTACGACAGGGGGAGTCGAGCAGTACTTC
CDR3: CASSTTGGVEQYF

J: TRBJ1-1
V: TRBV5-1
size: few
D: -
DNA: TGCGCCAGCAGCTTGGACTTTTCGAACACTGAAGCTTTCTTT
CDR3: CASSLDFSNTEAFF

J: TRBJ2-7
V: TRBV2
size: few
D: TRBD1
DNA: TGTGCCAGCAGTGCTCGGGCAGGGGGCCTCGAGCAGTACTTC
CDR3: CASSARAGGLEQYF

J: TRBJ1-4
V: TRBV4-3
size: few
D: -
DNA: TGCGCCAGCAGCCCCACTTTGCTGACAGTGAGAACTAATGAAAAACTGTTTTTT
CDR3: CASSPTLLTVRTNEKLFF

J: TRBJ2-1
V: TRBV7-9
size: -
D: -
DNA: TGTGCCAGCAGCCCGGGGCTCTGGGAGCAGTTCTTC
CDR3: CASSPGLWEQFF

J: TRBJ1-2
V: TRBV6-5
size: few
D: -
DNA: TGTGCCAGCAGTTACGGCGTTAACTATGGCTACACCTTC
CDR3: CASSYGVNYGYTF

J: TRBJ1-2
V: TRBV30
size: -
D: -
DNA: TGTGCCTGGGGGGACCGACTGATCTATGGCTACACCTTC
CDR3: CAWGDRLIYGYTF

J: TRBJ2-3
V: TRBV28
size: few
D: TRBD1
DNA: TGTGCCAGCAGTTTCCAGGGGGTCCGAACGCAGTATTTT
CDR3: CASSFQGVRTQYF

J: TRBJ1-1
V: TRBV7-2
size: -
D: -
DNA: TGTGCCAGCAGCTTAAACGGGAGGTCGGAAGCTTTCTTT
CDR3: CASSLNGRSEAFF

J: TRBJ2-5
V: TRBV15
size: -
D: -
DNA: TGTGCCACCAGCAGAGAAAGGAGGGAAGTAGAGACCCAGTACTTC
CDR3: CATSRERREVETQYF

J: TRBJ1-1
V: TRBV18
size: few
D: TRBD1
DNA: TGTGCCAGCTTTCGAGGACAGGGCGGTGCTGAAGCTTTCTTT
CDR3: CASFRGQGGAEAFF